This T cell receptor (beta chain) stems from a study of CD8+ T cells in alopecia areata. Study at large: Treated patients were dosed with oral tofacitinib, taking 5 to 10 mg twice daily. People stayed on tofacitinib for 6 to 18 months, then stopped the drug for 6 months.

Extraction of RNA preceded its reverse transcription into cDNA, which served as the sequencing template. Using immunoSEQ multiplex PCR, the repertoire was profiled, and TCRdb retains in-frame clones only, with some absent. Of 110,000 to 150,000 clones listed, roughly 50% are singletons. Losses at the gene ends were 4 bases for V and 10 bases for J; bases not matched to a gene: 8. The CDR3 is 13 residues long. The V gene's germline CDR1 is SGHNT and CDR2 YENEEA. This clone has only a few counts. The sequence came from a human donor with alopecia areata. This specimen consisted of CD4+ T cells sorted from blood, obtained at week 0. The chain has TRBV11-3 and TRBJ1-1, with 8 bases aligning to TRBD1. The CDR3 here is CASSSTFQGAAFF. CDR3 nucleotide sequence: TGTGCCAGCAGCTCCACTTTTCAGGGGGCAGCTTTCTTT.